These 7 T cell receptor beta chains originate from one sample sequenced in a study of cytomegalovirus exposure and HLA in healthy donors. PCR was performed using 60 Vbeta and 13 Jbeta primers. Repertoires were generated with immunoSEQ multiplex PCR, while TCRdb's copy carries only in-frame clones and drops some. Here the sample spans some 95,000 clones, roughly 73% being singletons. Sample: PBMCs. These receptors originate from a man aged 50-60 years in good health and CMV-seropositive.

This clone was seen a handful of times. The rearrangement joins TRBV2 to TRBJ2-2; TRBD2 aligns across 13 bases. The germline V gene has CDR1 SNHLY and CDR2 FYNNEI. The CDR3 is made up of 15 amino acids. J lost 6 bases, V lost 6 bases, and 4 bases had no gene match. CDR3 nucleotide sequence: TGTGCCAGCAGAGCGACTAGCGGGGGGTCCGGGGAGCTGTTTTTT. Translated: CASRATSGGSGELFF.

The chain joins TRBV18 to TRBJ2-4, with 9 bases that match TRBD1. Germline V gene sequence: CDR1 KGHSH, CDR2 LQKENI. This CDR3 has 15 residues. After removal of 4 bases from V and 9 bases from J, the junction contained 10 bases not matched to a gene. CDR3: CASSREQGAQGIQYF. The CDR3 coding sequence is TGTGCCAGCTCACGGGAACAGGGGGCCCAAGGCATTCAGTACTTC.

V is TRBV15 and J is TRBJ2-3, with D unresolved. CDR1 and CDR2 from the germline V gene are LNHNV and YYDKDF (reference sequence). CDR3 length equals 13 residues. Trimming took 1 base from V and 3 from J, leaving 5 bases between them. CDR3 DNA: TGTGCCACCAGCAGAGTTCGGACAGATACGCAGTATTTT. Amino acids: CATSRVRTDTQYF. The full variable domain, its missing parts supplied by reference TRBV15 and TRBJ2-3, is DAMVIQNPRYQVTQFGKPVTLSCSQTLNHNVMYWYQQKSSQAPKLLFHYYDKDFNNEADTPDNFQSRRPNTSFCFLDIRSPGLGDTAMYLCATSRVRTDTQYFGPGTRLTVL.

CDR3 sequence reads: CASTAGVYFPGELFF. CDR3 sequence (DNA): TGTGCCAGTACCGCAGGGGTATATTTTCCCGGGGAGCTGTTTTTT. The chain has TRBV19 and TRBJ2-2; tentative D call: TRBD1 (6 bases). Germline CDR1 reads LNHDA; CDR2 reads SQIVND (reference sequence). Trimming took off 7 bases at V and 6 bases at J, with 18 bases between the two ends. The length of the CDR3 is 15 residues.

This chain links TRBV19 with TRBJ2-2; TRBD2 aligns across 11 bases. Germline lookup yields CDR1 LNHDA and CDR2 SQIVND (reference sequence). V shed 8 bases, J shed 1 base, and the junction held 9 bases outside the gene matches. The CDR3 runs to 17 residues. The CDR3 protein is CASGRITSGGNTGELFF. CDR3 DNA sequence: TGTGCCAGTGGAAGAATCACTAGCGGGGGGAACACCGGGGAGCTGTTTTTT.

This chain connects TRBV4-1 to TRBJ1-4; perhaps TRBD1 as D (5 bases). The V end was cut by 3 bases, the J end by 5 bases, with 13 bases between. Germline V gene sequence: CDR1 MGHRA, CDR2 YSYEKL. There are 15 residues in the CDR3. As DNA, the CDR3 is TGCGCCAGCAGCCAGGATTCGGGACTAAATGAAAAACTGTTTTTT. It translates to CASSQDSGLNEKLFF.

This rearrangement joins TRBV7-2 to TRBJ1-4, with D possibly being TRBD1 (6 bases). Per the germline V gene, CDR1 is SGHTA and CDR2 is FQGNSA. The CDR3 runs 15 residues. Trimming left V 4 bases short and J 4 bases short, with 13 bases between. This chain's CDR3 is CASSSQGMDNEKLFF. The CDR3 nucleotides read TGTGCCAGCAGCTCTCAGGGGATGGATAATGAAAAACTGTTTTTT.